This TCR beta chain is from a study of shared clonotypes between healthy human individuals. The overall study: Each donor contributed plates that comprised three CD4 naive, three CD4 memory, two CD8 naive and one CD8 memory. Study outcomes and limitations: Estimated richness was generally greater in naive than memory subsets.

As defined, naive CD8 cells were CD45RO-negative and positively selected for CCR7, with terminally differentiated effector memory CD45RA+ cells excluded. Remarks on this clone: Its matching antigen is unknown.

V was pared by 2 bases and J by 5 bases, with 15 bases between. Germline V gene lookup returns CDR1 SGHAT and CDR2 FQDESV (reference sequence). CDR3 length: 15 amino acids. In the sorted-subset replicate PCRs, 150 to 200 ng DNA, 25,000 to 30,000 T cell genomes, was used. Method: immunoSEQ multiplex PCR; TCRdb's copy keeps in-frame clones and lacks some. Of about 2.2 million clones listed, under 95% were seen once; the top ten hold under 2%. This rearrangement joins TRBV11-1 to TRBJ1-1; D is undetermined. The receptor's source is a young man in good health. Some clones in this sample may be carry-over from other donors' samples. Sequencing used naive CD8+ T cells from PBMCs. CDR3 sequence: CASSLYEGSGTEAFF. CDR3 DNA: TGTGCCAGCAGCTTATATGAGGGCTCGGGGACTGAAGCTTTCTTT.